This TCR beta chain emerged from a study of blood T cell repertoires in COVID-19. Study-level background: Acute and convalescent COVID-19 samples came from the United States, Italy and Spain.

V was shortened by 3 bases and J by 5 bases, with 22 bases between the two germline ends. The CDR3 sequence is 17 residues long. Germline lookup yields CDR1 MGHRA and CDR2 YSYEKL. In the original workflow: For nucleated cells, counts were estimated from reference gene primer amplification. TCRdb's copy holds only in-frame clones and misses some; the assay was immunoSEQ multiplex PCR. V, J and clone size are taken as reported in that table, and D and trimming were inferred from the DNA itself. The table records 140,000 or so clones, roughly 82% of them present only once. The TCR originated in a man in his 60s with active or convalescent COVID-19. The chain carries TRBV4-1 and TRBJ2-5; tentative D call: TRBD2 (6 bases). The specimen sequenced was peripheral blood. CDR3 region: CASSQTSSLGGQETQYF. DNA for the CDR3: TGCGCCAGCAGCCAGACTTCGTCGCTAGGAGGGCAGGAGACCCAGTACTTC.